Below are 20 T cell receptor beta chains sequenced from a single sample in a study of blood T cell repertoires in COVID-19. Clones were read by immunoSEQ multiplex PCR, and TCRdb kept only the in-frame ones, dropping some. The sample records a few hundred thousand clones, 82% being singletons. Sequencing input: PBMCs or T cells enriched from blood (not recorded which). All receptors come from a middle-aged man who had recovered from COVID-19.

The chain joins TRBV6-5 to TRBJ1-6; a weak D match, TRBD1 (5 bases). Per the germline V gene, CDR1 is MNHEY and CDR2 is SVGAGI. The CDR3 runs to 15 residues. Trimming shortened V by 5 bases and J by 10 bases, and 18 bases separated the two germline ends. This CDR3 reads CASSKGDGGRSPLHF. The CDR3 region has the DNA TGTGCCAGCAGTAAGGGAGACGGGGGAAGGTCACCCCTCCACTTT.

This clone showed up just a few times. The rearrangement uses TRBV4-1 and TRBJ1-2, with TRBD1 as a possible D gene (5 bases). Trimming stripped 1 base from V and 2 bases from J, with 17 bases between. The germline V gene encodes CDR1 MGHRA and CDR2 YSYEKL. CDR3 length equals 17 residues. Here the CDR3 reads CASSQVFQGNINYGYTF. CDR3 in DNA: TGCGCCAGCAGCCAAGTTTTCCAGGGTAATATAAACTATGGCTACACCTTC.

The chain recombines TRBV30 with TRBJ1-3, with D possibly being TRBD1 (6 bases). Germline CDR1 reads GTSNPN; CDR2 reads SVGIG (reference sequence). Between the trimmed V and J ends, which lost 4 bases and 4 bases, there was a span of 11 bases. This CDR3 has 13 amino acids. CDR3 amino acids: CAWIGQSGNTIYF. The DNA for the CDR3 is TGTGCCTGGATAGGACAGTCCGGAAACACCATATATTTT.

This chain connects TRBV5-8 to TRBJ2-1; TRBD2 matches 10 bases. Per germline, CDR1 SGHTS and CDR2 YDEGEE. This CDR3 region has 18 residues. Unmatched junction bases numbered 11, after V lost 4 bases and J lost 1 base. This CDR3 reads CASSPERGGRGSYNEQFF. CDR3 DNA sequence: TGTGCCAGCAGCCCGGAGCGGGGGGGCCGGGGGTCCTACAATGAGCAGTTCTTC.

The V call is TRBV30, the J call TRBJ2-6; D perhaps matches TRBD2 (6 bases). V dropped 4 bases and J dropped 2 bases, with 12 bases sitting between them. Germline V CDR1 and CDR2: GTSNPN, SVGIG (reference sequence). The CDR3 contains 15 residues. The CDR3 region has the DNA TGTGCCTGGATCCGAGGAGGGGCTGGGGCCAACGTCCTGACTTTC. It is translated as CAWIRGGAGANVLTF.

The gene calls are TRBV6-2 or TRBV6-3 and TRBJ1-5; 9 bases are shared with TRBD1. Per germline, CDR1 MNHEY and CDR2 SVGEGT. There are 19 residues in the CDR3. V lost 0 bases and J lost 2; bases outside the gene matches: 11. In DNA form, the CDR3 reads TGTGCCAGCAGTTACTCGAGGTCGGACAGGGGCATGGGCAATCAGCCCCAGCATTTT. As protein: CASSYSRSDRGMGNQPQHF.

This chain's CDR3 is CASSLVAGAPTDTQYF. In DNA, the CDR3 is TGCGCCAGCAGCTTGGTGGCGGGGGCCCCCACAGATACGCAGTATTTT. The V gene is TRBV5-1, the J gene TRBJ2-3; perhaps TRBD2 as D (7 bases). The CDR3 is 16 residues long. Trimming removed 0 bases at V and 2 bases at J, with 13 bases between. Germline CDR1 SGHRS, CDR2 YFSETQ.

The CDR3 reads CASRLHGDTEAFF. The CDR3 DNA reads as TGTGCCAGCAGACTCCACGGAGACACTGAAGCTTTCTTT. The rearrangement uses TRBV6-5 and TRBJ1-1, with D hard to call. Germline V lookup: CDR1 MNHEY, CDR2 SVGAGI. The CDR3 is made up of 13 amino acids. Deletions cut 6 bases from V and 3 bases from J, with 11 bases between.

V usage is TRBV20-1 and J usage is TRBJ2-3, with TRBD2 identical over 12 bases. The CDR3 is 15 amino acids. With 3 bases clipped from V and 4 bases from J, the junction kept 5 bases outside the gene matches. Germline CDR1 and CDR2: DFQATT and SNEGSKA (reference sequence). The CDR3 nucleotides are TGCAGTGCTAGTAGGACTAGCGGGAACGCAGATACGCAGTATTTT. It codes for CSASRTSGNADTQYF.

In this sample, this clone turned up a few times. The gene calls are TRBV29-1 and TRBJ1-2, with TRBD1 matching over 7 bases. After removal of 6 bases from V and 1 base from J, the junction contained 8 bases not matched to a gene. The CDR3 runs 14 residues. The germline V gene encodes CDR1 SQVTM and CDR2 ANQGSEA. The DNA of the CDR3 is TGCAGCGTCCTGACAGGGAGGATTAACTATGGCTACACCTTC. It yields the protein CSVLTGRINYGYTF.

The gene calls are TRBV15 and TRBJ1-3; D may be TRBD1 (5 bases). This CDR3 spans 13 amino acids. Germline V CDR1 and CDR2: LNHNV, YYDKDF (reference sequence). Trimming pared 9 bases from V and 4 bases from J, leaving 13 bases between. CDR3 loop: CATLERGGNTIYF. The CDR3 DNA follows: TGTGCCACACTAGAGCGGGGCGGAAACACCATATATTTT. The variable domain in full, with the rest retrieved from reference TRBV15 and TRBJ1-3, is DAMVIQNPRYQVTQFGKPVTLSCSQTLNHNVMYWYQQKSSQAPKLLFHYYDKDFNNEADTPDNFQSRRPNTSFCFLDIRSPGLGDTAMYLCATLERGGNTIYFGEGSWLTVV.

The rearrangement links TRBV6-5 to TRBJ1-2, with unresolved D. Germline lookup yields CDR1 MNHEY and CDR2 SVGAGI. This CDR3 has 14 residues. The V and J ends lost 0 bases and 6 bases respectively, with 11 bases between them. CDR3 sequence: CASSYSLPANGYTF. In nucleotides, the CDR3 is TGTGCCAGCAGTTACTCCCTACCCGCTAATGGCTACACCTTC.

This sequence joins TRBV6-5 and TRBJ2-3, with 10 positions matching TRBD2. The V and J ends lost 6 bases and 4 bases, in that order; junction bases with no gene match: 7. Germline V lookup: CDR1 MNHEY, CDR2 SVGAGI. The CDR3 loop spans 15 amino acids. The CDR3 loop reads CASSTLAGVPDTQYF. CDR3 in DNA: TGTGCCAGCAGCACGCTAGCGGGGGTGCCAGATACGCAGTATTTT.

The V and J genes are TRBV4-2 and TRBJ2-2; TRBD2 is a possible D gene (5 bases). V was shortened by 1 base and J by 4 bases, with 10 bases between the two germline ends. There are 15 residues in the CDR3. Germline CDR1 LGHNA, CDR2 YNFKEQ. The CDR3 here is CASSQAGSGTGELFF. The CDR3 coding sequence is TGTGCCAGCAGCCAAGCTGGGAGCGGCACCGGGGAGCTGTTTTTT.

This clone was seen once. This chain connects TRBV7-8 to TRBJ2-7, with D maybe TRBD2 (5 bases). The CDR3 runs to 12 residues. From germline, CDR1 is SGHVS and CDR2 FQNEAQ. The V gene lost 1 base and the J gene lost 13 bases, with 14 bases spanning the gap. CDR3: CASSLDGNARYF. CDR3 DNA: TGTGCCAGCAGCTTAGACGGGAACGCGCGTTACTTC.

The V call is TRBV7-3, the J call TRBJ2-3, with 12 bases aligning to TRBD2. The CDR3 covers 18 residues. After removal of 3 bases from V and 2 bases from J, the junction contained 9 bases not matched to a gene. Per the germline V gene, CDR1 is SGHTA and CDR2 is FQGTGA. The CDR3 loop is CASSFQTGTSGFTDTQYF. The DNA for the CDR3 is TGTGCCAGCAGCTTCCAAACCGGGACTAGCGGGTTCACAGATACGCAGTATTTT.

CDR3 nucleotides: TGTGCCAGCAGCCACCTACTCGCCGGGCGGGGGGGCTACACCTTC. Its protein is CASSHLLAGRGGYTF. The chain couples TRBV14 to TRBJ1-2, with D possibly TRBD1 on 5 matching bases. Looked up from germline, CDR1 is SGHDN and CDR2 is FVKESK. V dropped 3 bases and J dropped 8 bases, with 19 bases sitting between them. CDR3 length equals 15 residues.

The V and J genes are TRBV27 and TRBJ1-2; D not resolved. V was shortened by 8 bases and J by 10 bases, with 17 bases between the two germline ends. Germline CDR1 and CDR2: MNHEY and SMNVEV (reference sequence). The CDR3 is 12 amino acids. In nucleotides, the CDR3 is TGTGCCAGCTCCCCGTCCGGGAGCCTCTACACCTTC. Translation: CASSPSGSLYTF.

The chain carries TRBV6-5 and TRBJ2-7, with TRBD1 as a possible D gene (5 bases). The germline V gene encodes CDR1 MNHEY and CDR2 SVGAGI. V lost 6 bases and J 3 bases, leaving 15 bases between the germline ends. This CDR3 contains 14 residues. In nucleotides, the CDR3 is TGTGCCAGCAGGAAGACAGTTGCAATCTACGAGCAGTACTTC. Translating gives CASRKTVAIYEQYF.

The rearrangement links TRBV28 to TRBJ1-1; 7 bases are shared with TRBD1. From germline, CDR1 is MDHEN and CDR2 SYDVKM. This CDR3 has 12 amino acids. V gave up 7 bases and J gave up 9 bases; unmatched junction bases: 8. Here the CDR3 reads CASIPRQGKAFF. Written as DNA, the CDR3 is TGTGCCAGCATCCCCCGACAGGGCAAAGCTTTCTTT.